This TCR beta chain is drawn from a study of shared clonotypes between healthy human individuals. Germline lookup yields CDR1 SGHRS and CDR2 YFSETQ. The V and J ends lost 4 bases and 7 bases, in that order; junction bases with no gene match: 10. This CDR3 has 17 amino acids. Libraries were prepared by immunoSEQ multiplex PCR; TCRdb keeps only in-frame clonotypes and omits some of them. This sample has roughly 2,300,000 clones, with around 90% found just once. Findings and limits, study-wide: When naive CD4 clonotypes were compared across a handful of donors, about 4.8% were shared. Among the subsets, naive ones generally showed larger estimated richness than memory ones.

Donors were Caucasian adults residing in Nashville, Tennessee, USA. With respect to this clone: Its specificity is not known.

Material: naive CD4+ T cells from PBMCs. Subset indicated: CD45RA+ positively selected. The clonotype originates from a man aged 18 to 30 in good health. Some clones in this sample may be carry-over from other donors' samples. This sequence joins TRBV5-1 and TRBJ2-1, with TRBD2 matching over 14 bases. The CDR3 protein is CASSLPGLAGAGNEQFF. CDR3 coding DNA: TGCGCCAGCAGCCTCCCGGGACTAGCGGGAGCGGGGAATGAGCAGTTCTTC.